A single sample gave rise to the 3 T cell receptor beta chains below, sequenced in a study of graft-versus-host responses after intestinal transplantation. The table came from immunoSEQ multiplex PCR; TCRdb's copy has only in-frame clones and leaves some out. The sample contains thousands of clones, 85% to 95% of which appear only once. The sample was PBMCs, taken 30 to 32 days after intestinal transplant. Source of these receptors: a human patient who received an intestinal transplant, so some T cells may come from the graft donor.

The chain carries TRBV7-8 and TRBJ2-2, with D perhaps matching TRBD2 (6 bases). Germline CDR1 is SGHVS and CDR2 is FQNEAQ. Trimming removed 5 bases from V and 2 bases from J, with 15 bases in between. The CDR3 runs to 16 residues. CDR3 coding DNA: TGTGCCAGCAGCCCGATCGGGACTCTCAACACCGGGGAGCTGTTTTTT. This encodes CASSPIGTLNTGELFF.

The V and J genes are TRBV6-6 and TRBJ2-3, with D perhaps given as TRBD1 or TRBD2 (5 bases each). The germline V and J ends were trimmed by 4 bases and 0 bases, with 5 bases remaining between them. Germline V CDR1 and CDR2: MNHNY, SVGAGI (reference sequence). There are 13 residues in the CDR3. The CDR3 nucleotides are TGTGCCAGCAGTTGGGACAGCACAGATACGCAGTATTTT. This sequence encodes CASSWDSTDTQYF.

The V gene is TRBV28, the J gene TRBJ2-7, with 10 bases identical to TRBD1. Germline-derived CDR1 and CDR2 are MDHEN and SYDVKM. V was clipped by 0 bases and J by 6 bases; unmatched bases: 2. This CDR3 region has 14 residues. The CDR3 sequence is CASSLWDRGIEQYF. The CDR3 coding sequence is TGTGCCAGCAGTTTATGGGACAGGGGGATCGAGCAGTACTTC.